The present TCR beta chain was sequenced within a study of blood T cell repertoires in COVID-19. Participants were aged about 18 to 89 years from approximately 25 US areas. Authors' analysis steps: Amplification of reference gene primers was used by the study to estimate nucleated cell counts. Some clones are missing from TCRdb's copy, which holds only in-frame ones; the method was immunoSEQ multiplex PCR. From that table come the V and J calls and clone size; the DNA was used to work out D and trimming. This sample has a few hundred thousand clones, with around 86% found just once. This CDR3 comprises 12 residues. Germline assignment: CDR1 MNHEY and CDR2 SMNVEV (reference sequence). Trimming shortened V by 6 bases and J by 8 bases, and 10 bases separated the two germline ends.

The gene calls are TRBV27 and TRBJ1-4; D not certain. The TCR sequence derives from a woman between 45 and 60 years old who had recovered from COVID-19. The sequenced sample consisted of PBMCs or T cells enriched from blood (not recorded which). The CDR3 here is CASSHEGEKLFF. CDR3 sequence (DNA): TGTGCCAGCAGCCATGAGGGAGAAAAACTGTTTTTT.